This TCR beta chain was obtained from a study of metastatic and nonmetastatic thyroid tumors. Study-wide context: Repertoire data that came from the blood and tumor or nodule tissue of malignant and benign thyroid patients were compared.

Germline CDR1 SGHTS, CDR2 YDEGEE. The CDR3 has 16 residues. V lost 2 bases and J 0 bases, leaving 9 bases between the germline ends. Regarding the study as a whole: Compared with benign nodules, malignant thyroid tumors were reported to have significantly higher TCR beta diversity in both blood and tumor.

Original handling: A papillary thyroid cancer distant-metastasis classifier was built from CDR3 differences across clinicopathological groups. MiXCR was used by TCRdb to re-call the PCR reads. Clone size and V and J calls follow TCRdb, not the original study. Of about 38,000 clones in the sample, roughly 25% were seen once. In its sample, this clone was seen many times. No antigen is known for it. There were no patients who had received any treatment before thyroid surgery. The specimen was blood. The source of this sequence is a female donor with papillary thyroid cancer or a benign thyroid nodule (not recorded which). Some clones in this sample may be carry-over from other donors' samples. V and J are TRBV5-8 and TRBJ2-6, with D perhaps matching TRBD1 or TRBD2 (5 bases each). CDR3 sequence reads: CASSFPGLSGANVLTF. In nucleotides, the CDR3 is TGTGCCAGCAGCTTCCCGGGGCTCTCTGGGGCCAACGTCCTGACTTTC.